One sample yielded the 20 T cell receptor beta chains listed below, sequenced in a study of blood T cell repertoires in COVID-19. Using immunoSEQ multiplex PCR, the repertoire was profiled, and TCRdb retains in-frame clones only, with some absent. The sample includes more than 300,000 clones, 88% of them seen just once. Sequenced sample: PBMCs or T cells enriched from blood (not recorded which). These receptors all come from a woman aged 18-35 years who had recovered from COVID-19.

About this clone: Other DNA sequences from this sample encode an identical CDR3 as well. For the CDR3, the DNA is TGTGCCAGCAGTCCCGGGACAGCGGTCGAGCAGTACTTC. Protein sequence: CASSPGTAVEQYF. V usage is TRBV27 and J usage is TRBJ2-7, with 7 bases lining up with TRBD1. CDR1 is MNHEY and CDR2 is SMNVEV in the germline V gene (reference sequence). The CDR3 contains 13 residues. The V segment lost 5 bases and the J segment 6 bases; nucleotides outside the gene matches: 7.

Here the CDR3 reads CASSQDLGTGEYEQYF. In DNA, the CDR3 is TGCGCCAGCAGCCAAGATTTGGGGACAGGGGAATACGAGCAGTACTTC. The V call is TRBV4-1, the J call TRBJ2-7; 10 nucleotides line up with TRBD1. The CDR3 totals 16 residues. V lost 0 bases to trimming and J lost 4 bases; unmatched junction nucleotides: 6. Germline V gene data show CDR1 as MGHRA and CDR2 as YSYEKL.

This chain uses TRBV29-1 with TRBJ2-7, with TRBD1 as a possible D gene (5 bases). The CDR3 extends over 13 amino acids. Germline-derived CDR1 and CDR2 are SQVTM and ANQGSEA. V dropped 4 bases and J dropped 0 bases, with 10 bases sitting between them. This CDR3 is CSVGGGFSYEQYF. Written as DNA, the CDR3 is TGCAGCGTTGGGGGCGGTTTCTCCTACGAGCAGTACTTC.

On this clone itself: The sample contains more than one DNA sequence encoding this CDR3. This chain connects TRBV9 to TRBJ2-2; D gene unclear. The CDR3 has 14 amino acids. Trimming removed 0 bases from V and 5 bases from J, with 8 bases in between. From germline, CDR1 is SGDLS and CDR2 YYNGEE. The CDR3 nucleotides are TGTGCCAGCAGCGTAGGAGGCGGAACCGGGGAGCTGTTTTTT. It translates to CASSVGGGTGELFF.

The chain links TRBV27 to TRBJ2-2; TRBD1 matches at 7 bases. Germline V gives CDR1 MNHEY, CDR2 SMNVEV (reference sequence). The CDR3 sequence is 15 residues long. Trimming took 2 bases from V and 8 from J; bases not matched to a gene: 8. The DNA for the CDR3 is TGTGCCAGCAGTTTACAGTCAGAGGGGGCGGGGGAGCTGTTTTTT. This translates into CASSLQSEGAGELFF.

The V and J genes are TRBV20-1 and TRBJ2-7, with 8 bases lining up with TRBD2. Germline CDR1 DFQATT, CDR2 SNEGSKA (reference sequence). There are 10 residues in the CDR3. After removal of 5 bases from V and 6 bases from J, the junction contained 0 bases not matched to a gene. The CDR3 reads CSAAGGEQYF. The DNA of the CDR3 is TGCAGTGCTGCGGGGGGCGAGCAGTACTTC.

CDR3 region: CASSSGENSPLHF. CDR3 coding DNA: TGTGCCAGCAGCTCAGGTGAAAATTCACCCCTCCACTTT. J is TRBJ1-6 and V is TRBV7-9; D gene unclear. Trimming shortened V by 4 bases and J by 7 bases, and 8 bases separated the two germline ends. Germline values: CDR1 SEHNR, CDR2 FQNEAQ (reference sequence). The CDR3 is 13 amino acids.

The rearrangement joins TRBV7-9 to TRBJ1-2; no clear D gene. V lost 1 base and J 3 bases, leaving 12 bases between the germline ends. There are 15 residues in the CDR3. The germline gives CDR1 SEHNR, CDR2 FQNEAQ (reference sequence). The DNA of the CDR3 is TGTGCCAGCAGCTTAGTCCCAGAGGAGGACTATGGCTACACCTTC. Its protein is CASSLVPEEDYGYTF.

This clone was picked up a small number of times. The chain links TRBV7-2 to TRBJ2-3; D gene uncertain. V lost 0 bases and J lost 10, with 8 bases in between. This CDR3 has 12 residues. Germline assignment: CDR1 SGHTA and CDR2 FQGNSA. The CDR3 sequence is CASSLAQAAQYF. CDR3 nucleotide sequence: TGTGCCAGCAGCTTAGCTCAGGCCGCGCAGTATTTT.

The CDR3 loop is CASSRTGPNYGYTF. The CDR3 coding sequence is TGTGCCAGCAGCCGGACAGGACCAAACTATGGCTACACCTTC. The rearrangement links TRBV14 to TRBJ1-2; 7 positions agree with TRBD1. Unmatched junction bases numbered 4, after V lost 4 bases and J lost 2 bases. The CDR3 length is 14 residues. Germline V CDR1 and CDR2: SGHDN, FVKESK.

The chain's CDR3 is CASSLGGGAPDTQYF. CDR3 bases: TGTGCCAGCAGCTTAGGCGGGGGGGCCCCAGATACGCAGTATTTT. The chain uses TRBV5-6 and TRBJ2-3; 9 positions match TRBD2. The CDR3 length is 15 residues. In germline, CDR1 is SGHDT, CDR2 YYEEEE. The ends lost 2 bases at V and 4 bases at J; junction bases unmatched: 5.

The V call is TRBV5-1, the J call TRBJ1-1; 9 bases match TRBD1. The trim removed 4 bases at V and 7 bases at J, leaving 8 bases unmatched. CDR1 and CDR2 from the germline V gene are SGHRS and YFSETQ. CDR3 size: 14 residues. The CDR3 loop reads CASSARTGEGEAFF. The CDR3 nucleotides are TGCGCCAGCAGCGCCCGGACAGGGGAAGGTGAAGCTTTCTTT.

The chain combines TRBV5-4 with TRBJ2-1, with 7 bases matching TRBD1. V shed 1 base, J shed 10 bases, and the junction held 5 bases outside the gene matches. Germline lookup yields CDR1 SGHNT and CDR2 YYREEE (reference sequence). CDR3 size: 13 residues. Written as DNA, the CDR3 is TGTGCCAGCAGCTTGCAAGGGGGCGTGGAGCAGTTCTTC. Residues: CASSLQGGVEQFF.

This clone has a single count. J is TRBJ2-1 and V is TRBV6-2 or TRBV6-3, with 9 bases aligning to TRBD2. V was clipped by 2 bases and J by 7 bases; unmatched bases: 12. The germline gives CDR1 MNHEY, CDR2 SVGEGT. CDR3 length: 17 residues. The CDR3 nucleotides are TGTGCCAGCAGTTACAGGGGCGGGCTAGCGGGGAGAAATGAGCAGTTCTTC. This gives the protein CASSYRGGLAGRNEQFF.

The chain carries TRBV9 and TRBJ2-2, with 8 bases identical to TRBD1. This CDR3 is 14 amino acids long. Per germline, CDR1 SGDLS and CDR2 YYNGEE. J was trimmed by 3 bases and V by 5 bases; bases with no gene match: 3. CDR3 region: CASRTGEDTGELFF. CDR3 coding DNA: TGTGCCAGCAGGACAGGGGAGGACACCGGGGAGCTGTTTTTT.

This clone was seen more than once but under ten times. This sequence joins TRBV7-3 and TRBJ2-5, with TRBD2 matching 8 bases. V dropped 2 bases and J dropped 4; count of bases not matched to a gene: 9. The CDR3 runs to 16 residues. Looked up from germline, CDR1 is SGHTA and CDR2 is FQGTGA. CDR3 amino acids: CASSLVRAGGRETQYF. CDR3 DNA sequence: TGTGCCAGCAGCTTAGTCCGGGCGGGGGGCCGAGAGACCCAGTACTTC.

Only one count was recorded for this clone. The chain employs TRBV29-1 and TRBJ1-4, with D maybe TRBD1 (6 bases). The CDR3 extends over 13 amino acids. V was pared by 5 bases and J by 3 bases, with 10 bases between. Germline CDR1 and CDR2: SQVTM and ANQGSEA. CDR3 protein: CSVRDTSNEKLFF. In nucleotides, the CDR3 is TGCAGCGTTCGGGACACATCTAATGAAAAACTGTTTTTT.

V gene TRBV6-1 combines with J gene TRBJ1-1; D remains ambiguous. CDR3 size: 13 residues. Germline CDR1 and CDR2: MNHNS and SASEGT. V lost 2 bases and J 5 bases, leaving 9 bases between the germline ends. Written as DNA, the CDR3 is TGTGCCAGCAGTGAAATCCGGAGGACTGAAGCTTTCTTT. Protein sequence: CASSEIRRTEAFF.

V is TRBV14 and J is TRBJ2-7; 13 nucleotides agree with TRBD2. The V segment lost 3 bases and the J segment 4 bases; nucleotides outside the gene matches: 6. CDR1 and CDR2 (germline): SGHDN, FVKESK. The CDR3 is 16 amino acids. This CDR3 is CASSQVGLAGLYEQYF. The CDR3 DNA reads TGTGCCAGCAGCCAGGTGGGACTAGCGGGGTTGTACGAGCAGTACTTC. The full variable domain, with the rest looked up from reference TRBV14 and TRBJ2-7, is EAGVTQFPSHSVIEKGQTVTLRCDPISGHDNLYWYRRVMGKEIKFLLHFVKESKQDESGMPNNRFLAERTGGTYSTLKVQPAELEDSGVYFCASSQVGLAGLYEQYFGPGTRLTVT.

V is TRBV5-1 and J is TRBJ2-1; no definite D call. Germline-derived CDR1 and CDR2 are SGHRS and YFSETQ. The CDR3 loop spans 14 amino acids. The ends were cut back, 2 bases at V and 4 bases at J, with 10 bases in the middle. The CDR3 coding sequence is TGCGCCAGCAGCTTAGACACCTCATACAATGAGCAGTTCTTC. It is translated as CASSLDTSYNEQFF.